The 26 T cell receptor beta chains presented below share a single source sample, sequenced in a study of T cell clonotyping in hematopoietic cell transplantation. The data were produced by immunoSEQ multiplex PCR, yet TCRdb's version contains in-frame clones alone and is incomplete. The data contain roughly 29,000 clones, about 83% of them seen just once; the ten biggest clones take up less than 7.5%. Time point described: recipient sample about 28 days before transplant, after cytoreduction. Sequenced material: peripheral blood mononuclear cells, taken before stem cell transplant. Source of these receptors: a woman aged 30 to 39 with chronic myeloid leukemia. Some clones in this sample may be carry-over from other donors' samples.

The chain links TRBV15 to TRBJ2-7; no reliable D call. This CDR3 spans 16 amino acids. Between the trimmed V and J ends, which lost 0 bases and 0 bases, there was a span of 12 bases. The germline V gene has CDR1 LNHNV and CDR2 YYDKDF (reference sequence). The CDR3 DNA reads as TGTGCCACCAGCAGAGATCAATGGGGAAGCTCCTACGAGCAGTACGTC. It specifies CATSRDQWGSSYEQYV.

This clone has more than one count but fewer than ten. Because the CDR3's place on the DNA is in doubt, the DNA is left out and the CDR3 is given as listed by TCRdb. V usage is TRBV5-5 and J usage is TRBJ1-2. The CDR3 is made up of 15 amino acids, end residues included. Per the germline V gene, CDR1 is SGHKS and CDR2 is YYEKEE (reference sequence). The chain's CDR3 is CASSLGQYVGYGYTF.

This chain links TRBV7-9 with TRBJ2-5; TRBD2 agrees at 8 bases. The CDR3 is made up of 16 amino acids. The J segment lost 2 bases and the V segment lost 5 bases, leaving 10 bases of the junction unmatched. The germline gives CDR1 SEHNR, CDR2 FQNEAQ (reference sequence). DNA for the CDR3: TGTGCCAGCAGCCTCCAAACTAGCGGTTTACAAGAGACCCAGTACTTC. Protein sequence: CASSLQTSGLQETQYF.

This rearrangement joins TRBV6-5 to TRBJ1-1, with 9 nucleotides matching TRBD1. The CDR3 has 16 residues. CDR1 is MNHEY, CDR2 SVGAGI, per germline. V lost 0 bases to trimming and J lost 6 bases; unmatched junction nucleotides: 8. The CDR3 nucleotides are TGTGCCAGCAGTTACTCGAAAACGACAGGGGGGGCTGAAGCTTTCTTT. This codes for CASSYSKTTGGAEAFF.

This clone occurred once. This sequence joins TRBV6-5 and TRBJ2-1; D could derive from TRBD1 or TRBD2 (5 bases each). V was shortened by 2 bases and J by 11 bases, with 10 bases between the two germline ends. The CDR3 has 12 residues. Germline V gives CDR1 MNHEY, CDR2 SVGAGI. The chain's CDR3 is CASSYPGRQQFF. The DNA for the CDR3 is TGTGCCAGCAGTTACCCGGGACGGCAGCAGTTCTTC.

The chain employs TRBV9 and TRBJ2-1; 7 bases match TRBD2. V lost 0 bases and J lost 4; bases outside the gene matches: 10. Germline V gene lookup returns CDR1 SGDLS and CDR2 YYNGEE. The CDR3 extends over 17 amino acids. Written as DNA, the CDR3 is TGTGCCAGCAGCGTAGTAGATCGGGACTACCCTTACAATGAGCAGTTCTTC. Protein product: CASSVVDRDYPYNEQFF.

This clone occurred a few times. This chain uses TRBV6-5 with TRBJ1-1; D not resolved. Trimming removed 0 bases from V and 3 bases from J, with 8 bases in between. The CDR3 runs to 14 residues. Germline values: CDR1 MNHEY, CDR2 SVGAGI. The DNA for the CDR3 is TGTGCCAGCAGTTACTCTTTCCTAGACACTGAAGCTTTCTTT. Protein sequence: CASSYSFLDTEAFF.

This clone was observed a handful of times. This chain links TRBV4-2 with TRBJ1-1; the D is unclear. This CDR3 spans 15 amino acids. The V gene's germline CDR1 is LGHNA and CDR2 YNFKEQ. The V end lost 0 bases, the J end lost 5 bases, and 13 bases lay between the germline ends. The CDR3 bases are TGTGCCAGCAGCCAAGAATTCGGGGTTGGGACTGAAGCTTTCTTT. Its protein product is CASSQEFGVGTEAFF.

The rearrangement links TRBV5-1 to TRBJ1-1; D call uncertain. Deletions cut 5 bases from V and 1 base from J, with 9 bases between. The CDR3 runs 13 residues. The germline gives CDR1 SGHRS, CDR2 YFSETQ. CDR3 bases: TGCGCCAGCAGTCACGGGCCGAACACTGAAGCTTTCTTT. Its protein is CASSHGPNTEAFF.

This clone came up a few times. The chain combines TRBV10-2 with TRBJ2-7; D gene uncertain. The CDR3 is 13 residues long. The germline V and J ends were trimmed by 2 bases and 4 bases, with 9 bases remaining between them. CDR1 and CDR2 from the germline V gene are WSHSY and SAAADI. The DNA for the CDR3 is TGCGCCAGCAGTGAGGGGAATCTATACGAGCAGTACGTC. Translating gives CASSEGNLYEQYV.

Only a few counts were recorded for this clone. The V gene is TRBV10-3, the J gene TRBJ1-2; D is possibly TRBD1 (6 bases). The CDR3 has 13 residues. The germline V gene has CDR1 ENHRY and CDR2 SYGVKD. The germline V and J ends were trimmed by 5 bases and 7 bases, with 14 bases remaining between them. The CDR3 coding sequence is TGTGCCATCAGTACCCAGGGGATAGCTGGCTACACCTTC. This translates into CAISTQGIAGYTF.

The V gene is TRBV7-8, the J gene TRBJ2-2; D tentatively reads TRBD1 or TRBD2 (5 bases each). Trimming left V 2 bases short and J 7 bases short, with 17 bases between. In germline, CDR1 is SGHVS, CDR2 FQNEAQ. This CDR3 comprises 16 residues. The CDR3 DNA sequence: TGTGCCAGCAGCTTAATGTCCGGGGCGTTGGGCGGGGAGCTGTTTTTT. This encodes CASSLMSGALGGELFF.

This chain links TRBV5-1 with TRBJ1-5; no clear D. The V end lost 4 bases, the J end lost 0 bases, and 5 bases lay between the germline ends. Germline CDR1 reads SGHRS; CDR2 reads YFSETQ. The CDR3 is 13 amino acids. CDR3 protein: CASSVDSNQPQHF. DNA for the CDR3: TGCGCCAGCAGCGTTGATAGCAATCAGCCCCAGCATTTT. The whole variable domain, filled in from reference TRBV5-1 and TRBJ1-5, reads KAGVTQTPRYLIKTRGQQVTLSCSPISGHRSVSWYQQTPGQGLQFLFEYFSETQRNKGNFPGRFSGRQFSNSRSEMNVSTLELGDSALYLCASSVDSNQPQHFGDGTRLSIL.

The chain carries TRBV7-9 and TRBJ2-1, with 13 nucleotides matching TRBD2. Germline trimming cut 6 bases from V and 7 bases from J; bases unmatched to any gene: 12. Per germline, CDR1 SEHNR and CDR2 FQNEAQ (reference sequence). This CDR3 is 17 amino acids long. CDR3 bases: TGTGCCAGCAGTTCGCCCTTTTTGACTAGCGGGGGGAATGAGCAGTTCTTC. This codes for CASSSPFLTSGGNEQFF.

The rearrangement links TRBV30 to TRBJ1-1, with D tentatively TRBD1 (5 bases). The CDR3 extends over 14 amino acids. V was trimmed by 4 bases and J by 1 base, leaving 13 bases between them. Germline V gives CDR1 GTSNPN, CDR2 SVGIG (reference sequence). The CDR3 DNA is TGTGCCTGGATTGGGGGGAGTACGAACACTGAAGCTTTCTTT. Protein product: CAWIGGSTNTEAFF.

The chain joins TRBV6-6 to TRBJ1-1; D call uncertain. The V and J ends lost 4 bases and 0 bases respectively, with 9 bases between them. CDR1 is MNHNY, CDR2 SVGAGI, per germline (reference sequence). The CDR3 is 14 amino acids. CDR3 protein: CASSWSSMNTEAFF. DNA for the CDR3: TGTGCCAGCAGTTGGTCCAGCATGAACACTGAAGCTTTCTTT.

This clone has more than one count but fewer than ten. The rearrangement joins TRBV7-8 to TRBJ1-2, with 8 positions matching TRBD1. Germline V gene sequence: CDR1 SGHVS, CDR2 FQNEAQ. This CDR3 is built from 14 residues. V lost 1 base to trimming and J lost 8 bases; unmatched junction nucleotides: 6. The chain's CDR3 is CASSLEQGVGGYTF. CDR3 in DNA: TGTGCCAGCAGCTTAGAACAGGGGGTGGGCGGCTACACCTTC. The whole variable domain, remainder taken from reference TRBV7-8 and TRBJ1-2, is GAGVSQSPRYKVAKRGQDVALRCDPISGHVSLFWYQQALGQGPEFLTYFQNEAQLDKSGLPSDRFFAERPEGSVSTLKIQRTQQEDSAVYLCASSLEQGVGGYTFGSGTRLTVV.

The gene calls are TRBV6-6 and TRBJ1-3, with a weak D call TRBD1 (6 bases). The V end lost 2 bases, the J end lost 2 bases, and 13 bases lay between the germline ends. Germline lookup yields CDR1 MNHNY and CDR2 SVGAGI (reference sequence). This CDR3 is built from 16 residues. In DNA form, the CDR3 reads TGTGCCAGCAGTTACGGGGGCATCGCGGCTGGAAACACCATATATTTT. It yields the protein CASSYGGIAAGNTIYF.

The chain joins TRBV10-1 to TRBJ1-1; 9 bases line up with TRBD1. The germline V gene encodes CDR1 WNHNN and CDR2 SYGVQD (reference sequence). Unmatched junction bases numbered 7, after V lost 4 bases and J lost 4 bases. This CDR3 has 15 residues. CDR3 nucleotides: TGCGCCAGCAGTGGCTACAGGGGGCATAGCACTGAAGCTTTCTTT. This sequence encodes CASSGYRGHSTEAFF.

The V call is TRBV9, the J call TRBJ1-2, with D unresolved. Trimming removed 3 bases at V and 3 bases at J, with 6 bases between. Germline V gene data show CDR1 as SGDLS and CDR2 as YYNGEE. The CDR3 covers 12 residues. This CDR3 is CASSGSDYGYTF. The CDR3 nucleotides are TGTGCCAGCAGCGGTTCAGACTATGGCTACACCTTC.

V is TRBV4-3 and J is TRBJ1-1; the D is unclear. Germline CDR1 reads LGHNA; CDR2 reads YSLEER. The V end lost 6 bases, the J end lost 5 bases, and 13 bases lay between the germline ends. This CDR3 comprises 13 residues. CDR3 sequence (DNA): TGCGCCAGCAGTCAACAAGGGCGGACTGAAGCTTTCTTT. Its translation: CASSQQGRTEAFF.

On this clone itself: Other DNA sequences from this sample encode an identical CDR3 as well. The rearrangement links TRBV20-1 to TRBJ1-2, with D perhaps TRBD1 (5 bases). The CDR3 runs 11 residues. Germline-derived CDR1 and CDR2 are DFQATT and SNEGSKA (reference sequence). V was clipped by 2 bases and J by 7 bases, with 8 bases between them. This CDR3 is CSARQGGGYTF. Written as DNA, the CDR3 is TGCAGTGCTAGACAGGGTGGTGGCTACACCTTC.

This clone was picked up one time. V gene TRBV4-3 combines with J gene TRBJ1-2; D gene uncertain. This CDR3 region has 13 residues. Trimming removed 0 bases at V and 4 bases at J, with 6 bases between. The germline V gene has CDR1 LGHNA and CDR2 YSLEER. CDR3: CASSQDKVYGYTF. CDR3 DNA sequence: TGCGCCAGCAGCCAAGATAAGGTCTATGGCTACACCTTC.

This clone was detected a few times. CDR3 residues: CASSPFVDSGANVLTF. DNA of the CDR3: TGTGCCAGCAGTCCATTCGTCGACTCCGGGGCCAACGTCCTGACTTTC. This chain links TRBV27 with TRBJ2-6; D call uncertain. V was pared by 5 bases and J by 4 bases, with 15 bases between. The V gene's germline CDR1 is MNHEY and CDR2 SMNVEV (reference sequence). The CDR3 totals 16 residues.

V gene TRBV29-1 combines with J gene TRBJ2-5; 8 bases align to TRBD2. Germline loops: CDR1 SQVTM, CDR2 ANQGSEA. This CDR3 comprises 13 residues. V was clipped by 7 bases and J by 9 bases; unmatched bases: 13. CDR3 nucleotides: TGCAGCGCCGAGGGCGGGGGGCTTTCGGCCCAGTACTTC. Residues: CSAEGGGLSAQYF.

The CDR3 nucleotides read TGCAGCGTTGAACCGTCCGATCTCCAAGAGACCCAGTACTTC. Translation gives CSVEPSDLQETQYF. The V gene is TRBV29-1, the J gene TRBJ2-5; no reliable D call. The germline gives CDR1 SQVTM, CDR2 ANQGSEA. CDR3 length: 14 residues. The V end was cut by 2 bases, the J end by 1 base, with 11 bases between.